The 24 T cell receptor beta chains in this list originate from one sample, sequenced in a study of shared clonotypes between healthy human individuals. Only CD45RO-negative cells positively selected for CCR7 counted as naive CD8 cells, so terminally differentiated effector memory CD45RA+ cells were excluded. Profiled with immunoSEQ multiplex PCR; TCRdb holds only in-frame clones, not every one. This table holds around 700,000 clones, 92% found once. Sequencing was done on a sample of naive CD8+ T cells sorted from blood. The receptor set was obtained from a man aged 25 to 45 in good health.

This sequence joins TRBV27 and TRBJ1-1; a weak D match, TRBD1 (5 bases). The CDR3 spans 11 residues. Germline CDR1 is MNHEY and CDR2 is SMNVEV (reference sequence). V lost 3 bases and J lost 6, with 5 bases in between. CDR3 protein: CASSLGPEAFF. In DNA, the CDR3 is TGTGCCAGCAGTTTGGGGCCTGAAGCTTTCTTT.

The rearrangement joins TRBV27 to TRBJ1-5, with D unclear. Trimming took 4 bases from V and 7 from J, leaving 17 bases between them. Germline V gives CDR1 MNHEY, CDR2 SMNVEV (reference sequence). The CDR3 covers 15 residues. CDR3 sequence (DNA): TGTGCCAGCAGTTCCCGTACGGGTTTTGTCCAGCCCCAGCATTTT. Translated, it gives CASSSRTGFVQPQHF.

This chain uses TRBV10-1 with TRBJ1-2, with 10 bases identical to TRBD1. V lost 3 bases and J lost 3; bases outside the gene matches: 7. CDR3 length equals 16 residues. The germline CDR1 and CDR2 sequences are WNHNN and SYGVQD (reference sequence). CDR3 residues: CASSDPGQGKDYGYTF. The CDR3 nucleotides read TGCGCCAGCAGTGACCCGGGACAGGGGAAGGACTATGGCTACACCTTC.

The chain links TRBV7-9 to TRBJ1-1, with a tentative D call TRBD1 (6 bases). The germline V gene has CDR1 SEHNR and CDR2 FQNEAQ (reference sequence). The CDR3 consists of 14 residues. The V gene lost 5 bases and the J gene lost 4 bases, with 14 bases spanning the gap. The CDR3 is CASSTPGGSTEAFF. DNA of the CDR3: TGTGCCAGCAGCACGCCCGGGGGCTCCACTGAAGCTTTCTTT.

The chain uses TRBV4-1 and TRBJ2-7; either TRBD1 or TRBD2 may supply D (5 bases each). There are 15 residues in the CDR3. Germline-derived CDR1 and CDR2 are MGHRA and YSYEKL. The ends were cut back, 1 base at V and 3 bases at J, with 13 bases in the middle. The CDR3 here is CASSQVRDGYYEQYF. The CDR3 bases are TGCGCCAGCAGCCAAGTCCGGGACGGTTACTACGAGCAGTACTTC.

CDR3 nucleotide sequence: TGCGCCAGCAGCCAATCGGGACTAGCGGGAGTTAGGTCCCATGAGCAGTTCTTC. Translating gives CASSQSGLAGVRSHEQFF. The chain joins TRBV4-1 to TRBJ2-1, with 14 bases that match TRBD2. This CDR3 has 18 amino acids. Germline assignment: CDR1 MGHRA and CDR2 YSYEKL. Trimming cost V 2 bases and J 8 bases; bases outside gene matches: 11.

The V and J genes are TRBV7-9 and TRBJ2-3; 9 bases align to TRBD1. The CDR3 is 16 residues long. Germline V lookup: CDR1 SEHNR, CDR2 FQNEAQ (reference sequence). J was trimmed by 2 bases and V by 6 bases; bases with no gene match: 9. CDR3 coding DNA: TGTGCCAGCAGACCATCCCGGGACAGGGACACAGATACGCAGTATTTT. Amino acid sequence: CASRPSRDRDTDTQYF.

The V call is TRBV7-8, the J call TRBJ2-1; D remains ambiguous. From germline, CDR1 is SGHVS and CDR2 FQNEAQ. The CDR3 has 16 amino acids. The V end lost 3 bases, the J end lost 2 bases, and 14 bases lay between the germline ends. Written as DNA, the CDR3 is TGTGCCAGCAGCTTGACCCAGATGTCAGCCTACAATGAGCAGTTCTTC. Its translation: CASSLTQMSAYNEQFF.

The DNA for the CDR3 is TGTGCCAGCAGCCCAGGGGAGACCTACGAGCAGTACTTC. It yields the protein CASSPGETYEQYF. The chain couples TRBV2 to TRBJ2-7; D perhaps matches TRBD1 (6 bases). This CDR3 spans 13 amino acids. Germline V gives CDR1 SNHLY, CDR2 FYNNEI. Deletions cut 6 bases from V and 2 bases from J, with 11 bases between.

This sequence joins TRBV4-1 and TRBJ1-5; no clear D. V was cut by 1 base and J by 5 bases, with 6 bases left in between. The length of the CDR3 is 13 residues. Looked up from germline, CDR1 is MGHRA and CDR2 is YSYEKL. CDR3 sequence: CASSQVIYQPQHF. In DNA, the CDR3 is TGCGCCAGCAGCCAAGTGATCTATCAGCCCCAGCATTTT.

The chain uses TRBV18 and TRBJ2-3, with 11 nucleotides matching TRBD2. CDR3 length equals 16 residues. In germline, CDR1 is KGHSH, CDR2 LQKENI. Losses at the gene ends were 3 bases for V and 4 bases for J; bases not matched to a gene: 6. The CDR3 coding sequence is TGTGCCAGCTCACCGCCTAGCGGGGGGCCCCCAGATACGCAGTATTTT. Translation: CASSPPSGGPPDTQYF.

In regard to this clone: A clone one base away is much larger, so this may be a read error. The sample contains more than one DNA sequence encoding this CDR3. J is TRBJ2-7 and V is TRBV28; D is unresolved. Germline V lookup: CDR1 MDHEN, CDR2 SYDVKM. The CDR3 length is 12 residues. V was clipped by 2 bases and J by 3 bases, with 5 bases between them. The CDR3 coding sequence is TGTGCCAGCAGTTTAGTTAACTACGAGCAGTACTTC. This codes for CASSLVNYEQYF.

This chain connects TRBV7-9 to TRBJ2-2, with no clear D. The germline gives CDR1 SEHNR, CDR2 FQNEAQ (reference sequence). The CDR3 extends over 14 amino acids. Trimming cost V 1 base and J 1 base, with 4 bases left between them. In nucleotides, the CDR3 is TGTGCCAGCAGCTTAGTCATGAACACCGGGGAGCTGTTTTTT. Protein product: CASSLVMNTGELFF.

V gene TRBV5-6 combines with J gene TRBJ2-7, with a tentative D call TRBD2 (5 bases). The V end was cut by 0 bases, the J end by 2 bases, with 9 bases between. The CDR3 loop spans 14 amino acids. The germline V gene has CDR1 SGHDT and CDR2 YYEEEE. The CDR3 DNA is TGTGCCAGCAGCTTGGGCGTGGGAGCCTACGAGCAGTACTTC. Amino acids: CASSLGVGAYEQYF.

The count of this clone is one. The rearrangement uses TRBV29-1 and TRBJ2-7; 10 bases align to TRBD1. V lost 5 bases and J lost 6; bases outside the gene matches: 4. Germline V gene lookup returns CDR1 SQVTM and CDR2 ANQGSEA. This CDR3 is built from 12 residues. The CDR3 spells CSVTGQGLEQYF. The DNA of the CDR3 is TGCAGCGTTACGGGACAGGGGCTCGAGCAGTACTTC.

The CDR3 sequence is CASMVAGGKNIQYF. For the CDR3, the DNA is TGTGCCAGCATGGTAGCGGGAGGAAAGAACATTCAGTACTTC. The chain employs TRBV5-4 and TRBJ2-4; 10 bases are shared with TRBD2. The V segment lost 6 bases and the J segment 7 bases; nucleotides outside the gene matches: 7. From germline, CDR1 is SGHNT and CDR2 YYREEE (reference sequence). The length of the CDR3 is 14 residues.

J is TRBJ1-1 and V is TRBV9, with 7 bases matching TRBD1. The CDR3 runs to 17 residues. Trimming removed 4 bases from V and 0 bases from J; junction bases left unmatched: 12. Germline assignment: CDR1 SGDLS and CDR2 YYNGEE. The CDR3 nucleotides are TGTGCCAGCAGCTCTAGCGGGAAGGGGGCTATGAACACTGAAGCTTTCTTT. Translating it yields CASSSSGKGAMNTEAFF.

The V gene is TRBV13, the J gene TRBJ2-2, with a weak D call TRBD1 (5 bases). Germline values: CDR1 PRHDT, CDR2 FYEKMQ (reference sequence). The V and J ends lost 5 bases and 5 bases respectively, with 9 bases between them. This CDR3 is built from 13 residues. The CDR3 DNA is TGTGCCAGCAGCCAAAGGGGAACCGGGGAGCTGTTTTTT. Amino acid sequence: CASSQRGTGELFF.

V gene TRBV7-9 combines with J gene TRBJ2-3; no definite D call. The CDR3 runs 13 residues. The germline V gene encodes CDR1 SEHNR and CDR2 FQNEAQ (reference sequence). With 5 bases removed from V and 2 bases from J, the gap between germline ends came to 8 bases. CDR3 in DNA: TGTGCCAGCAGCCTCAGCGACACAGATACGCAGTATTTT. Translated, it gives CASSLSDTDTQYF.

A single count supports this clone. The chain links TRBV25-1 to TRBJ2-1; 7 nucleotides line up with TRBD2. The V segment lost 1 base and the J segment 5 bases; nucleotides outside the gene matches: 5. The germline V gene has CDR1 MGHDK and CDR2 SYGVNS. The CDR3 extends over 15 amino acids. Here the CDR3 DNA reads TGTGCCAGCAGTGAATGGGGGGGTTCGCACAATGAGCAGTTCTTC. Encoded protein: CASSEWGGSHNEQFF.

The V and J genes are TRBV29-1 and TRBJ1-2; D is undetermined. Germline CDR1 is SQVTM and CDR2 is ANQGSEA. This CDR3 spans 14 amino acids. Trimming removed 2 bases at V and 8 bases at J, with 18 bases between. CDR3 in DNA: TGCAGCGTTGAATTCTCCGACACCCAGGCAGGCTACACCTTC. It encodes CSVEFSDTQAGYTF.

As for this clone: Other DNA sequences in this specimen translate into the identical CDR3. This sequence joins TRBV27 and TRBJ2-7; possible D gene TRBD2, 5 bases. This CDR3 has 14 residues. Germline CDR1 reads MNHEY; CDR2 reads SMNVEV (reference sequence). V lost 3 bases, J lost 0 bases, and 9 bases lay in between. CDR3 coding DNA: TGTGCCAGCAGTTTGTCCCGGGGCTCCTACGAGCAGTACTTC. This gives the protein CASSLSRGSYEQYF.

The table lists this clone with a count of one. The J gene is TRBJ1-2, the V gene TRBV7-8; TRBD1 is a possible D gene (6 bases). The germline V and J ends were trimmed by 5 bases and 8 bases, with 21 bases remaining between them. Per the germline V gene, CDR1 is SGHVS and CDR2 is FQNEAQ. CDR3 length: 15 amino acids. The CDR3 DNA reads as TGTGCCAGCAGCCCAGACCCGGCGGGGGGGCTCGGCTACACCTTC. Amino acid sequence: CASSPDPAGGLGYTF.

This chain connects TRBV7-9 to TRBJ2-1; 13 bases are shared with TRBD2. This CDR3 comprises 16 residues. V was pared by 5 bases and J by 8 bases, with 9 bases of the junction left unmatched. Germline V gene lookup returns CDR1 SEHNR and CDR2 FQNEAQ (reference sequence). CDR3: CASSPRTSGSMDEQFF. The CDR3 coding sequence is TGTGCCAGCAGCCCCAGGACTAGCGGGAGTATGGATGAGCAGTTCTTC.